This TCR beta chain was recorded in a study of blood T cell repertoires in COVID-19. Study as a whole: Samples taken during acute and convalescent COVID-19 were collected in the United States, Italy and Spain. PBMCs, B-cell-depleted T cells, or T cells provided the cDNA or gDNA that made up the material.

Germline CDR1 is LNHDA and CDR2 is SQIVND (reference sequence). The CDR3 is 16 residues long. V lost 3 bases and J 4 bases, leaving 17 bases between the germline ends. Authors' methods: Reference gene primer amplification gave nucleated cell count estimates. The protocol was immunoSEQ multiplex PCR, while the TCRdb copy is restricted to in-frame clones and leaves out a portion. V and J calls and clone size are copied from that table; D and trimming were computed from the DNA. The sample includes some 120,000 clones, approximately 83% of them seen just once. This clonotype originated in a woman in her seventies with acute or convalescent COVID-19. The rearrangement joins TRBV19 to TRBJ2-3, with TRBD1 as a possible D gene (6 bases). Source material: peripheral blood. CDR3 coding DNA: TGTGCCAGTAGTATGAGCAGGGGCGGTGGTGCAGATACGCAGTATTTT. This sequence encodes CASSMSRGGGADTQYF.